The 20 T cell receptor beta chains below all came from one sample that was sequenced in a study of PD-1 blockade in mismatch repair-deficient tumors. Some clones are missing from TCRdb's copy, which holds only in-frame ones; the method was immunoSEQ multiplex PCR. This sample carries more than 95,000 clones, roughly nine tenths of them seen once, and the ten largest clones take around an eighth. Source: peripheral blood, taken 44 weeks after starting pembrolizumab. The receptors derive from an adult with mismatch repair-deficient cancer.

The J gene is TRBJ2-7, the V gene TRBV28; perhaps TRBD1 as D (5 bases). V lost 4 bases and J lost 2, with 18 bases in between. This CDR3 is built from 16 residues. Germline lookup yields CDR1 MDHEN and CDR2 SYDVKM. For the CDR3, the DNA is TGTGCCAGCAGTTCCCGAACAGGACCCCTCACCTACGAGCAGTACTTC. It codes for CASSSRTGPLTYEQYF.

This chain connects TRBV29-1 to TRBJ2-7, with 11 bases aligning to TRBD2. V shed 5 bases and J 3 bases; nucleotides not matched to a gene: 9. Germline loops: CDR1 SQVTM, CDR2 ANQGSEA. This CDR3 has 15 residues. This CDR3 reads CSVLPGTSGNYEQYF. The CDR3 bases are TGCAGCGTTTTACCCGGGACTAGCGGTAACTACGAGCAGTACTTC.

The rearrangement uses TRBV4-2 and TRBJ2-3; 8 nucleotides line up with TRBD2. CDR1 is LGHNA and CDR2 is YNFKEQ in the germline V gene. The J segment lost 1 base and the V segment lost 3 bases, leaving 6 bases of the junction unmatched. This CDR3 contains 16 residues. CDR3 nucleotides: TGTGCCAGCAGCCACGCAGCGGGAGAGGGCACAGATACGCAGTATTTT. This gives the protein CASSHAAGEGTDTQYF.

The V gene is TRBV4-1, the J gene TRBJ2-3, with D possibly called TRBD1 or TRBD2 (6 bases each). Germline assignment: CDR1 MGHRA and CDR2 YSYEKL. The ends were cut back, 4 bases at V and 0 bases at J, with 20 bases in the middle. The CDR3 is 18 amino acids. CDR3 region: CASSPEGGRKSSTDTQYF. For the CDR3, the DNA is TGCGCCAGCAGCCCCGAGGGGGGACGGAAGTCTAGCACAGATACGCAGTATTTT.

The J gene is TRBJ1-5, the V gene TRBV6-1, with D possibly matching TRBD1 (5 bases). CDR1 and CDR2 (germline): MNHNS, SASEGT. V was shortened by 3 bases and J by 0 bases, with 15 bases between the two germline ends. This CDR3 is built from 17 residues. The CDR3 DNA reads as TGTGCCAGCAGTGACGGGAGGGGTACTCATAGCAATCAGCCCCAGCATTTT. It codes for CASSDGRGTHSNQPQHF.

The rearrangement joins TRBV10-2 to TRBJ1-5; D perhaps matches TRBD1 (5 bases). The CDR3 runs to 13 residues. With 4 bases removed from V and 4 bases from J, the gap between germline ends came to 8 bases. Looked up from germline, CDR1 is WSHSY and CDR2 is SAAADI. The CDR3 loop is CASSGTKNQPQHF. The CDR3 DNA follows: TGCGCCAGCAGTGGGACAAAAAATCAGCCCCAGCATTTT.

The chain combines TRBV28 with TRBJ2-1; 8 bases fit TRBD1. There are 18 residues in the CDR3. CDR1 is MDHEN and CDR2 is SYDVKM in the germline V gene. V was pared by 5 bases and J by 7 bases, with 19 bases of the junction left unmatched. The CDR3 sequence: CASSTPETRTGWGNEQFF. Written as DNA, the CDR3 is TGTGCCAGCAGTACCCCCGAAACCCGGACAGGGTGGGGGAATGAGCAGTTCTTC.

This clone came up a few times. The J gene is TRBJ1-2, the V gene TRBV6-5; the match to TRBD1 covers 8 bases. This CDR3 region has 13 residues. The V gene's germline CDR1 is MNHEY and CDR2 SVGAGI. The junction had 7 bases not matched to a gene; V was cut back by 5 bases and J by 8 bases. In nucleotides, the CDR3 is TGTGCCAGCAGTGGCCCCGGGACAGGAGGCTACACCTTC. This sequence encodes CASSGPGTGGYTF.

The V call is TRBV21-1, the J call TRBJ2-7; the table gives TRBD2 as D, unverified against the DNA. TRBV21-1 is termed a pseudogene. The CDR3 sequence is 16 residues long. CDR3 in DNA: TGTGCCAGCGGCCCCCCCCCGGAGGGACCCTCCTACGAGCAGTACTTC. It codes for CASGPPPEGPSYEQYF.

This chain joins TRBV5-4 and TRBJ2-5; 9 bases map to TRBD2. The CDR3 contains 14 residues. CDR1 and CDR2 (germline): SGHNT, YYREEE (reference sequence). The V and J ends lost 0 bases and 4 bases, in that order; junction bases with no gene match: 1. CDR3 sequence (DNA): TGTGCCAGCAGCTTGGAACTAGCGGGAGAGACCCAGTACTTC. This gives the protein CASSLELAGETQYF.

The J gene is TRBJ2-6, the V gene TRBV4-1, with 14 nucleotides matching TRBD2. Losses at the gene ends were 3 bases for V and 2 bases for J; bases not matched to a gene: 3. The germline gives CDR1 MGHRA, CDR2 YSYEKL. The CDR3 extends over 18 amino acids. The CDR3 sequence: CASSQVTSGRAGANVLTF. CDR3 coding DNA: TGCGCCAGCAGCCAGGTGACTAGCGGGAGGGCTGGGGCCAACGTCCTGACTTTC.

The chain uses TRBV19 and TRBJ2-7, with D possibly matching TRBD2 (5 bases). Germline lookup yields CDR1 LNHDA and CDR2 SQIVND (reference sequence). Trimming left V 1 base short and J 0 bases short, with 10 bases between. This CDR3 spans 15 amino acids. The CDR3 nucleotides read TGTGCCAGTAGTATAGGCCGGAGGAGCTCCTACGAGCAGTACTTC. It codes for CASSIGRRSSYEQYF.

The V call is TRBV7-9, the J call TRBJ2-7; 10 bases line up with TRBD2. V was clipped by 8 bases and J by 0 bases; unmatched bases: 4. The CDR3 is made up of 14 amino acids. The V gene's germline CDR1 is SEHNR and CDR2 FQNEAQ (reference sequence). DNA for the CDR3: TGTGCCAGCGGAACTAGCGGGACCTCCTACGAGCAGTACTTC. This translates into CASGTSGTSYEQYF.

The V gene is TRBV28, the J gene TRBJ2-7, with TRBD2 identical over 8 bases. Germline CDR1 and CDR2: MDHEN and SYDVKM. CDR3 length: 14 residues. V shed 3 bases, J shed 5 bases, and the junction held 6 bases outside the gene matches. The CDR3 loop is CASSFERELNEQYF. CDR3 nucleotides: TGTGCCAGCAGTTTCGAGCGGGAGCTGAACGAGCAGTACTTC. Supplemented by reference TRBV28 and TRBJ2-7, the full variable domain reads DVKVTQSSRYLVKRTGEKVFLECVQDMDHENMFWYRQDPGLGLRLIYFSYDVKMKEKGDIPEGYSVSREKKERFSLILESASTNQTSMYLCASSFERELNEQYFGPGTRLTVT.

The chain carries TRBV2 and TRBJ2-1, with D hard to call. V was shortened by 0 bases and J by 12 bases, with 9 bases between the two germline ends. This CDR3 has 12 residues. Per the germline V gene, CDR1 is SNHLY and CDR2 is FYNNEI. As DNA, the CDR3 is TGTGCCAGCAGTGAAGCCCTGAACGGGCAGTTCTTC. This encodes CASSEALNGQFF.

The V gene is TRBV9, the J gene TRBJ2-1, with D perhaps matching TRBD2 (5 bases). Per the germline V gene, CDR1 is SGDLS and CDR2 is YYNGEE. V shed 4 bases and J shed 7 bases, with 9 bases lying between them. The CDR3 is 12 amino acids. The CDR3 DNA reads TGTGCCAGCAGCACGAGGGAAAATGAGCAGTTCTTC. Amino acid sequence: CASSTRENEQFF.

CDR3 coding DNA: TGTGCCAGCAGTTTTTACTTAGCGGGAGGTTGGGAGACCCAGTACTTC. Its protein product is CASSFYLAGGWETQYF. The chain combines TRBV28 with TRBJ2-5; TRBD2 agrees at 10 bases. The CDR3 sequence is 16 residues long. V lost 3 bases, J lost 5 bases, and 9 bases stayed unmatched. Germline lookup yields CDR1 MDHEN and CDR2 SYDVKM.

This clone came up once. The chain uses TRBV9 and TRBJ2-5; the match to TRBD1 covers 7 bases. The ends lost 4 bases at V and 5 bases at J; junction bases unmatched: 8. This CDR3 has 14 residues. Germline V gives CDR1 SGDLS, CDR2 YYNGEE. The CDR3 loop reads CASSPTGRGETQYF. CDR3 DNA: TGTGCCAGCAGCCCGACAGGGCGAGGGGAGACCCAGTACTTC.

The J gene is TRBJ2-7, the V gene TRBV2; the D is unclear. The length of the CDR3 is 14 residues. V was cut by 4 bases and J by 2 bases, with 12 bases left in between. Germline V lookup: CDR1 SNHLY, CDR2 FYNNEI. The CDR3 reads CASSVASGPYEQYF. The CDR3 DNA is TGTGCCAGCAGTGTGGCCAGTGGGCCCTACGAGCAGTACTTC.

Written as DNA, the CDR3 is TGTGCCAGCAGCTTAACTTCTGGGAATGGCTACACCTTC. This gives the protein CASSLTSGNGYTF. The chain uses TRBV7-3 and TRBJ1-2, with unresolved D. With 0 bases removed from V and 6 bases from J, the gap between germline ends came to 8 bases. The V gene's germline CDR1 is SGHTA and CDR2 FQGTGA. The CDR3 runs 13 residues.